This T cell receptor (beta chain) was captured by sequencing in a study of shared T cell receptors in the human thymus. Germline values: CDR1 SGHAT, CDR2 FQNNGV. With 0 bases clipped from V and 4 bases from J, the junction kept 10 bases outside the gene matches. The CDR3 is 20 amino acids. The protocol was immunoSEQ multiplex PCR, while the TCRdb copy is restricted to in-frame clones and leaves out a portion. The profile shows around 730,000 clones, roughly 85% of them singletons. Separately, the same data were catalogued under a study of human thymus T cells.

Sequencing was done on a sample of thymocytes. This clonotype originated in a girl under three years old with a congenital heart defect. J is TRBJ2-2 and V is TRBV11-2; TRBD2 matches at 14 bases. The CDR3 reads CASSLEGGGLAGAFTGELFF. For the CDR3, the DNA is TGTGCCAGCAGCTTAGAGGGTGGGGGACTAGCGGGGGCATTCACCGGGGAGCTGTTTTTT.